Sequencing of this TCR beta chain was carried out in a study of shared T cell receptors in the human thymus. Some clones are missing from TCRdb's copy, which holds only in-frame ones; the method was immunoSEQ multiplex PCR. This sample has some 700,000 clones, with 70% to 90% found just once. These same data were also listed under a study on human thymus T cells. That paper adds: Resections from corrective heart surgery provided thymus tissue. As related research reported, thymic repertoires overlapped highly among unrelated individuals.

The sequence was obtained from a girl in the first two years of life with a congenital heart defect. The sample comprised thymocytes.

CDR3 sequence (DNA): TGTGCCAGCAGCACGGGACTAGCGGGGGGGACTAGCACAGATACGCAGTATTTT. Its translation: CASSTGLAGGTSTDTQYF. The V gene is TRBV7-3, the J gene TRBJ2-3, with 16 bases lining up with TRBD2. Germline values: CDR1 SGHTA, CDR2 FQGTGA. This CDR3 is 18 amino acids long. V trimming: 5 bases; J trimming: 0 bases; junction bases outside the gene matches: 5.